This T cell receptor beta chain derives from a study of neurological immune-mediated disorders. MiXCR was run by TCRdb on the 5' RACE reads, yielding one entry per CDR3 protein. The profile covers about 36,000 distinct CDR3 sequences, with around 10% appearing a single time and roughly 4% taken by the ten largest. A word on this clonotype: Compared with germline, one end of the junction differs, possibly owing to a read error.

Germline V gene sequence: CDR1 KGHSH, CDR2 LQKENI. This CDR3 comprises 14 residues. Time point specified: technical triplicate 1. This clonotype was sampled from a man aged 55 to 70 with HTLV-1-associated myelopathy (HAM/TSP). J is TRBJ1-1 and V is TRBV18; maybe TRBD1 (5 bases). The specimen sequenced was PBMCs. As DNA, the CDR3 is TGTGCCTGCTCACCGGCGGGGGGGGGCACTGAAGCTTTCTTT. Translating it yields CACSPAGGGTEAFF.